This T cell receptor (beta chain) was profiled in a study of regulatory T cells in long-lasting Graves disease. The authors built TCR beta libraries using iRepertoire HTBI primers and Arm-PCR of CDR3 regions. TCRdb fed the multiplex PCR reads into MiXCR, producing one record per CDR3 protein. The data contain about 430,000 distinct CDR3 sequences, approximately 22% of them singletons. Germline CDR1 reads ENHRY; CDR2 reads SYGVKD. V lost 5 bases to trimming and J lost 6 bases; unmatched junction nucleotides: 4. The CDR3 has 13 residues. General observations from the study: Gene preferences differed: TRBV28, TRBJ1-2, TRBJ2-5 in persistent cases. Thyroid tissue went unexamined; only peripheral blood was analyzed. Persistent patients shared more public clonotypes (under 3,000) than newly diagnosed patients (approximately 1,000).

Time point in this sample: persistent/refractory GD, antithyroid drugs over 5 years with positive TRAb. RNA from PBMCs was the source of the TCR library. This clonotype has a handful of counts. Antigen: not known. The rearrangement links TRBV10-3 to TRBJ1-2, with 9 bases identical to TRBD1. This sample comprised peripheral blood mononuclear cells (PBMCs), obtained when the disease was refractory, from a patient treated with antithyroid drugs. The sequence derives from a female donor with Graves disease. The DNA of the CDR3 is TGTGCCATCAGTCGGGACAGGGATAATGGCTACACCTTC. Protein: CAISRDRDNGYTF.